This TCR beta chain was identified during a study of blood T cell repertoires in COVID-19. Overall study context: Some COVID-19 samples were acute and others convalescent; all came from the United States, Italy and Spain.

Original handling: Nucleated cell counts were estimated from reference gene primer amplification. Repertoires were generated with immunoSEQ multiplex PCR, while TCRdb's copy carries only in-frame clones and drops some. V and J calls and clone size are given by that table; D and trimming were obtained from the DNA. The sample has almost 500,000 clones; 75% to 90% are singletons. This CDR3 comprises 16 residues. J was trimmed by 0 bases and V by 6 bases; bases with no gene match: 6. Germline V gives CDR1 LNHDA, CDR2 SQIVND (reference sequence). This TCR was recovered from a woman in her sixties or seventies who had recovered from COVID-19. What was sequenced was PBMCs or T cells enriched from blood (not recorded which). This sequence joins TRBV19 and TRBJ1-5; 9 positions match TRBD1. CDR3: CASRDRGANSNQPQHF. The CDR3 nucleotides read TGTGCCAGTAGAGACAGGGGGGCTAATAGCAATCAGCCCCAGCATTTT.